Listed below are T cell receptor beta chains from one sample, sequenced in a study of T cells after yellow fever vaccination. TCRdb ran MiXCR on the 5' RACE reads and lists one entry per CDR3 protein. The table records under 300,000 distinct CDR3 sequences, around 7% of them present only once. Here the sequenced sample was CD4+ T cells sorted from PBMCs, taken 15 days after the yellow fever booster vaccination. Receptor source: a man aged 30 to 39 who received the YFV17D yellow fever vaccine. The CDR3 runs from the conserved cysteine through the conserved F or W. D genes are given only for firm matches. A clone size is listed for some rows: how often the clone was seen (once, few, many), or a class if it is expanded.

clone size: few
J gene: TRBJ2-2
D gene: TRBD1
V gene: TRBV4-3
CDR3 protein: CASSRADGTDTGELFF
CDR3 DNA: TGCGCCAGCAGCCGCGCCGATGGGACAGACACCGGGGAGCTGTTTTTT

clone size: few
J gene: TRBJ2-5
D gene: TRBD2
V gene: TRBV5-1
CDR3 protein: CASSFTTSGSGETQYF
CDR3 DNA: TGCGCCAGCAGCTTCACGACTAGCGGGAGCGGAGAGACCCAGTACTTC

clone size: -
J gene: TRBJ1-1
D gene: TRBD1
V gene: TRBV29-1
CDR3 protein: CSVERTGRNTEAFF
CDR3 DNA: TGCAGCGTTGAGCGGACAGGGAGGAACACTGAAGCTTTCTTT

clone size: many
J gene: TRBJ2-7
D gene: -
V gene: TRBV20-1
CDR3 protein: CSAWDTHNEQYF
CDR3 DNA: TGCAGTGCCTGGGACACTCACAACGAGCAGTACTTC

clone size: -
J gene: TRBJ2-3
D gene: TRBD2
V gene: TRBV20-1
CDR3 protein: CSARGGRTDTQYF
CDR3 DNA: TGCAGTGCTAGGGGAGGGCGCACAGATACGCAGTATTTT

clone size: many
J gene: TRBJ2-7
D gene: -
V gene: TRBV7-8
CDR3 protein: CASSSRGSLRDEQYF
CDR3 DNA: TGTGCCAGCAGCTCGAGGGGCTCCCTCAGGGACGAGCAGTACTTC

clone size: many
J gene: TRBJ2-7
D gene: TRBD1
V gene: TRBV5-1
CDR3 protein: CASSLRTGGYEQYF
CDR3 DNA: TGCGCCAGCAGCCTTAGGACAGGGGGCTACGAGCAGTACTTC

clone size: few
J gene: TRBJ2-5
D gene: -
V gene: TRBV15
CDR3 protein: CATSNRGGQETQYF
CDR3 DNA: TGTGCCACCAGCAACAGGGGGGGGCAAGAGACCCAGTACTTC

clone size: few
J gene: TRBJ2-7
D gene: -
V gene: TRBV9
CDR3 protein: CASSVGRSSYEQYF
CDR3 DNA: TGTGCCAGCAGCGTAGGGCGGAGCTCCTACGAGCAGTACTTC

clone size: -
J gene: TRBJ1-6
D gene: TRBD1
V gene: TRBV20-1
CDR3 protein: CSARDPTGVSPLHF
CDR3 DNA: TGCAGTGCTAGAGACCCAACAGGGGTTTCACCCCTCCACTTT

clone size: -
J gene: TRBJ2-5
D gene: TRBD2
V gene: TRBV6-1
CDR3 protein: CASSSGGGARAVETQYF
CDR3 DNA: TGTGCCAGCAGCTCGGGGGGAGGGGCGCGGGCGGTGGAGACCCAGTACTTC

clone size: -
J gene: TRBJ2-7
D gene: -
V gene: TRBV5-6
CDR3 protein: CASSFSPGTYEQYF
CDR3 DNA: TGTGCCAGCAGCTTTAGTCCGGGAACCTACGAGCAGTACTTC

clone size: few
J gene: TRBJ1-5
D gene: -
V gene: TRBV11-2
CDR3 protein: CASSLQGFNNQPQHF
CDR3 DNA: TGTGCCAGCAGCTTACAGGGTTTCAACAATCAGCCCCAGCATTTT

clone size: few
J gene: TRBJ2-3
D gene: -
V gene: TRBV4-2
CDR3 protein: CASSQEFGAYTQYF
CDR3 DNA: TGTGCCAGCAGCCAAGAGTTCGGCGCTTATACGCAGTATTTT

clone size: -
J gene: TRBJ1-2
D gene: TRBD1
V gene: TRBV20-1
CDR3 protein: CSANSGQGRNYGYTF
CDR3 DNA: TGCAGTGCAAACTCGGGACAGGGCAGGAACTATGGCTACACCTTC

clone size: many
J gene: TRBJ2-7
D gene: TRBD1
V gene: TRBV6-5
CDR3 protein: CASSYDGTGSYEQYF
CDR3 DNA: TGTGCCAGCAGTTACGACGGGACAGGGTCCTACGAGCAGTACTTC

clone size: many
J gene: TRBJ2-5
D gene: TRBD2
V gene: TRBV12-3/TRBV12-4
CDR3 protein: CASTLRGGGVETQYF
CDR3 DNA: TGTGCCAGCACCCTACGCGGGGGGGGTGTGGAGACCCAGTACTTC

clone size: -
J gene: TRBJ1-2
D gene: -
V gene: TRBV7-3
CDR3 protein: CASRKEGGLGGYTF
CDR3 DNA: TGTGCCAGCAGGAAAGAGGGAGGTCTAGGTGGCTACACCTTC

clone size: many
J gene: TRBJ2-3
D gene: TRBD2
V gene: TRBV6-5
CDR3 protein: CASSYSPSGTSTDTQYF
CDR3 DNA: TGTGCCAGCAGTTACTCCCCTAGCGGGACAAGCACAGATACGCAGTATTTT

clone size: many
J gene: TRBJ2-7
D gene: -
V gene: TRBV6-2/TRBV6-3
CDR3 protein: CASSYGGKVVHEQYF
CDR3 DNA: TGTGCCAGCAGTTACGGCGGGAAAGTAGTCCACGAGCAGTACTTC

clone size: -
J gene: TRBJ2-3
D gene: -
V gene: TRBV7-2
CDR3 protein: CASSPRPGLDTQYF
CDR3 DNA: TGTGCCAGCAGCCCCCGCCCGGGGTTAGATACGCAGTATTTT

clone size: many
J gene: TRBJ2-1
D gene: -
V gene: TRBV7-2
CDR3 protein: CASSLELAAYNEQFF
CDR3 DNA: TGTGCCAGCAGCTTAGAACTAGCCGCCTACAATGAGCAGTTCTTC

clone size: -
J gene: TRBJ2-3
D gene: -
V gene: TRBV5-1
CDR3 protein: CASSPASSTDTQYF
CDR3 DNA: TGCGCCAGCAGCCCCGCGTCTAGCACAGATACGCAGTATTTT

clone size: -
J gene: TRBJ1-6
D gene: -
V gene: TRBV4-3
CDR3 protein: CASSQDGWDNSPLHF
CDR3 DNA: TGCGCCAGCAGCCAAGATGGGTGGGATAATTCACCCCTCCACTTT

clone size: -
J gene: TRBJ1-6
D gene: -
V gene: TRBV6-2/TRBV6-3
CDR3 protein: CASSYGQGNSPLHF
CDR3 DNA: TGTGCCAGCAGTTACGGCCAGGGTAATTCACCCCTCCACTTT

clone size: -
J gene: TRBJ1-1
D gene: TRBD1
V gene: TRBV3-1
CDR3 protein: CASRPDRGKNTEAFF
CDR3 DNA: TGTGCCAGCCGGCCTGACAGGGGAAAGAACACTGAAGCTTTCTTT

clone size: -
J gene: TRBJ2-2
D gene: -
V gene: TRBV7-8
CDR3 protein: CASNLEGWVNTGELFF
CDR3 DNA: TGTGCCAGCAATCTAGAGGGATGGGTAAACACCGGGGAGCTGTTTTTT